These 32 T cell receptor beta chains originate from one sample sequenced in a study of vaccination effects on CD4 cells after COVID-19. Antigen-specific CD4+ T cell clonotypes were called by their expansion after viral peptide-pool culture in ViraFEST. Having been cultured for ten to eleven days, the cells underwent CD4+ T cell isolation. The cohort was immunized with two doses of either the BNT162b2 or mRNA-1273 vaccine. The table came from immunoSEQ multiplex PCR; TCRdb's copy has only in-frame clones and leaves some out. The sample lists 25,000 to 35,000 clones, approximately 70% occurring once. Their target antigens are unknown. The sequencing here drew on CD4+ T cells from PBMCs cultured with HCoV-229E spike peptides, taken after COVID-19 vaccination. The source is a human donor who received a COVID-19 vaccine.

This rearrangement joins TRBV12-3 or TRBV12-4 to TRBJ2-5; D is undetermined. The CDR3 runs 13 residues. V was trimmed by 3 bases and J by 5 bases, leaving 10 bases between them. CDR3 DNA: TGTGCCAGCAGTTTCACGGGTTCCGAGACCCAGTACTTC. Residues: CASSFTGSETQYF.

This clone was observed a single time. This rearrangement joins TRBV6-5 to TRBJ2-1, with a tentative D call TRBD2 (7 bases). The V end was cut by 2 bases, the J end by 6 bases, with 14 bases between. CDR1 is MNHEY, CDR2 SVGAGI, per germline. The CDR3 totals 15 residues. CDR3 residues: CASSYRGAGGNEQFF. The CDR3 nucleotides are TGTGCCAGCAGTTACCGGGGGGCCGGGGGCAATGAGCAGTTCTTC.

The chain joins TRBV7-2 to TRBJ2-5, with unresolved D. The CDR3 is 15 residues long. Germline V lookup: CDR1 SGHTA, CDR2 FQGNSA. Deletions cut 2 bases from V and 1 base from J, with 11 bases between. The CDR3 protein is CASSLSGRPQETQYF. In DNA form, the CDR3 reads TGTGCCAGCAGCTTATCAGGACGGCCCCAAGAGACCCAGTACTTC. Drawing the rest from reference TRBV7-2 and TRBJ2-5, the complete variable domain is GAGVSQSPSNKVTEKGKDVELRCDPISGHTALYWYRQSLGQGLEFLIYFQGNSAPDKSGLPSDRFSAERTGGSVSTLTIQRTQQEDSAVYLCASSLSGRPQETQYFGPGTRLLVL.

This chain joins TRBV25-1 and TRBJ1-5, with 7 bases lining up with TRBD1. V lost 5 bases and J lost 2; bases outside the gene matches: 9. Germline values: CDR1 MGHDK, CDR2 SYGVNS. The CDR3 is 16 amino acids. The CDR3 loop reads CASSSSTGIRNQPQHF. CDR3 coding DNA: TGTGCCAGCAGTTCCTCGACAGGGATCCGCAATCAGCCCCAGCATTTT.

The CDR3 is CASGFGLETQYF. CDR3 bases: TGTGCCAGCGGTTTCGGGTTGGAGACCCAGTACTTC. V is TRBV2 and J is TRBJ2-5; D unresolved. Germline CDR1 and CDR2: SNHLY and FYNNEI. Trimming shortened V by 8 bases and J by 5 bases, and 12 bases separated the two germline ends. The CDR3 length is 12 residues.

The chain has TRBV5-1 and TRBJ1-2; maybe TRBD1 (5 bases). Trimming left V 4 bases short and J 4 bases short, with 17 bases between. This CDR3 spans 15 amino acids. Germline loops: CDR1 SGHRS, CDR2 YFSETQ. The CDR3 loop reads CASSNSPRGLYGYTF. CDR3 sequence (DNA): TGCGCCAGCAGCAATTCCCCGCGGGGACTCTATGGCTACACCTTC.

The chain combines TRBV20-1 with TRBJ2-7; a possible D gene is TRBD2 (5 bases). Trimming removed 5 bases at V and 5 bases at J, with 10 bases between. Germline loops: CDR1 DFQATT, CDR2 SNEGSKA (reference sequence). The length of the CDR3 is 11 residues. The CDR3: CSASGLNEQYF. DNA for the CDR3: TGCAGTGCTTCAGGACTCAACGAGCAGTACTTC.

This chain links TRBV20-1 with TRBJ2-2, with D uncertain. This CDR3 comprises 14 residues. V lost 3 bases and J 4 bases, leaving 12 bases between the germline ends. Germline CDR1 and CDR2: DFQATT and SNEGSKA (reference sequence). The CDR3 bases are TGCAGTGCTAGTCGGCAAACAAGCACCGGGGAGCTGTTTTTT. Residues: CSASRQTSTGELFF.

The chain couples TRBV4-2 to TRBJ2-5; the D gene is possibly TRBD1 (5 bases). The CDR3 is 16 amino acids. Germline assignment: CDR1 LGHNA and CDR2 YNFKEQ. V was shortened by 2 bases and J by 0 bases, with 13 bases between the two germline ends. CDR3 nucleotide sequence: TGTGCCAGCAGCCAATGGTGGGGCCCGTACCAAGAGACCCAGTACTTC. Its protein product is CASSQWWGPYQETQYF.

This chain links TRBV10-3 with TRBJ2-1, with 9 nucleotides matching TRBD1. J gave up 9 bases and V 10 bases, and 10 bases lay outside the gene matches. This CDR3 is built from 13 residues. Germline loops: CDR1 ENHRY, CDR2 SYGVKD. The CDR3 DNA sequence: TGTGCCACGGGACAGGGTACCGCTCGTGAGCAGTTCTTC. Encoded protein: CATGQGTAREQFF.

The chain links TRBV5-1 to TRBJ2-3; D ambiguous. Germline V gene data show CDR1 as SGHRS and CDR2 as YFSETQ. The CDR3 runs to 17 residues. Deletions cut 6 bases from V and 4 bases from J, with 24 bases between. Here the CDR3 DNA reads TGCGCCAGCAACCTAGATGCTACCTTCCAGAGCTCAGATACGCAGTATTTT. It specifies CASNLDATFQSSDTQYF. Complete variable domain (other parts from reference TRBV5-1 and TRBJ2-3): KAGVTQTPRYLIKTRGQQVTLSCSPISGHRSVSWYQQTPGQGLQFLFEYFSETQRNKGNFPGRFSGRQFSNSRSEMNVSTLELGDSALYLCASNLDATFQSSDTQYFGPGTRLTVL.

The chain carries TRBV7-6 and TRBJ2-2, with D hard to call. Germline lookup yields CDR1 SGHVS and CDR2 FNYEAQ. The CDR3 consists of 16 residues. Between the trimmed V and J ends, which lost 4 bases and 1 base, there was a span of 13 bases. CDR3 amino acids: CASSSQALGNTGELFF. The CDR3 DNA reads as TGTGCCAGCAGCTCCCAAGCTTTAGGGAACACCGGGGAGCTGTTTTTT.

This chain joins TRBV18 and TRBJ1-2; 8 nucleotides line up with TRBD1. The CDR3 has 15 residues. From germline, CDR1 is KGHSH and CDR2 LQKENI. The trim removed 3 bases at V and 4 bases at J, leaving 7 bases unmatched. In DNA, the CDR3 is TGTGCCAGCTCACCGGCAGGGGGCGAAATCTATGGCTACACCTTC. The encoded protein is CASSPAGGEIYGYTF.

This clone ranks as medium-sized. For the CDR3, the DNA is TGTGCCAGTAGTATCCAGGATGGCACCATGAACACTGAAGCTTTCTTT. It encodes CASSIQDGTMNTEAFF. The chain has TRBV19 and TRBJ1-1; D unresolved. This CDR3 region has 16 residues. Trimming took 3 bases from V and 0 from J, leaving 14 bases between them. Germline-derived CDR1 and CDR2 are LNHDA and SQIVND (reference sequence).

The gene calls are TRBV19 and TRBJ2-7; D ambiguous. Germline CDR1 is LNHDA and CDR2 is SQIVND (reference sequence). Trimming left V 7 bases short and J 2 bases short, with 21 bases between. CDR3 size: 16 residues. The chain's CDR3 is CASTSDPTFPPYEQYF. CDR3 DNA: TGTGCCAGTACATCGGACCCTACCTTCCCACCCTACGAGCAGTACTTC.

Judged by abundance, this clone is medium-sized. J is TRBJ1-4 and V is TRBV4-2; D perhaps matches TRBD1 (6 bases). V was cut by 2 bases and J by 4 bases, with 11 bases left in between. The germline V gene has CDR1 LGHNA and CDR2 YNFKEQ. CDR3 size: 15 residues. CDR3 sequence: CASSQTTGVNEKLFF. CDR3 bases: TGTGCCAGCAGCCAAACGACAGGTGTTAATGAAAAACTGTTTTTT.

This clone has only one observation. The rearrangement joins TRBV5-1 to TRBJ1-4, with 7 bases that match TRBD1. The CDR3 is 14 amino acids. With 4 bases clipped from V and 3 bases from J, the junction kept 3 bases outside the gene matches. Germline CDR1 is SGHRS and CDR2 is YFSETQ. The CDR3 protein is CASSQGQPNEKLFF. DNA for the CDR3: TGCGCCAGCAGCCAGGGACAGCCTAATGAAAAACTGTTTTTT.

CDR3 nucleotides: TGTGCCAGCAGTCCAGAGGGACTAGGCGAGCAGTACTTC. Translated, it gives CASSPEGLGEQYF. This chain connects TRBV6-4 to TRBJ2-7, with 8 positions matching TRBD2. CDR1 is MRHNA and CDR2 is SNTAGT in the germline V gene. There are 13 residues in the CDR3. The V gene end was trimmed by 5 bases and the J gene end by 6 bases; junction bases not matched to a gene: 6.

This sequence joins TRBV5-6 and TRBJ2-1; D is unresolved. V was pared by 1 base and J by 7 bases, with 9 bases between. Germline V gene data show CDR1 as SGHDT and CDR2 as YYEEEE. The CDR3 consists of 13 residues. CDR3 amino acids: CASSLWLGNEQFF. The CDR3 DNA is TGTGCCAGCAGCTTGTGGCTGGGGAATGAGCAGTTCTTC. The full variable domain, with the rest looked up from reference TRBV5-6 and TRBJ2-1, is DAGVTQSPTHLIKTRGQQVTLRCSPKSGHDTVSWYQQALGQGPQFIFQYYEEEERQRGNFPDRFSGHQFPNYSSELNVNALLLGDSALYLCASSLWLGNEQFFGPGTRLTVL.

The chain recombines TRBV6-4 with TRBJ2-1; 7 nucleotides line up with TRBD2. V gave up 2 bases and J gave up 3 bases; unmatched junction bases: 4. CDR1 is MRHNA and CDR2 is SNTAGT in the germline V gene. The CDR3 is 15 amino acids. The CDR3 sequence is CASSDGAGDYNEQFF. The CDR3 DNA reads TGTGCCAGCAGTGACGGGGCGGGAGACTACAATGAGCAGTTCTTC.

The chain is built from TRBV10-2 and TRBJ2-1; tentatively, D is TRBD2 (5 bases). With 6 bases removed from V and 6 bases from J, the gap between germline ends came to 21 bases. Germline assignment: CDR1 WSHSY and CDR2 SAAADI. CDR3 length: 16 residues. The DNA of the CDR3 is TGCGCCAGCAGCGACGATACTAAGGGAGTATTCAATGAGCAGTTCTTC. Its protein product is CASSDDTKGVFNEQFF.

The rearrangement joins TRBV12-3 or TRBV12-4 to TRBJ1-2, with 7 positions matching TRBD1. The V and J ends lost 7 bases and 11 bases, in that order; junction bases with no gene match: 10. This CDR3 contains 12 residues. In nucleotides, the CDR3 is TGTGCCAGCACTCTCCGACAGGGCAAGTACACCTTC. Amino acid sequence: CASTLRQGKYTF.

CDR3 DNA sequence: TGTGCCAGCAGTTTTAATGGCGGCCAGAGCGAGCAGTACTTC. Translating gives CASSFNGGQSEQYF. The chain couples TRBV27 to TRBJ2-7; D unclear. Trimming shortened V by 3 bases and J by 6 bases, and 15 bases separated the two germline ends. The CDR3 contains 14 residues. CDR1 and CDR2 from the germline V gene are MNHEY and SMNVEV (reference sequence).

This clone was seen a few times. The genes are TRBV25-1 and TRBJ1-1, with D possibly being TRBD1 (6 bases). The CDR3 sequence is 13 residues long. The V end was cut by 4 bases, the J end by 9 bases, with 15 bases between. Germline V CDR1 and CDR2: MGHDK, SYGVNS. The CDR3 DNA reads TGTGCCAGCAGTGTGGCCGGACAGAATAAAGCTTTCTTT. As protein: CASSVAGQNKAFF.

This clone appeared a few times. The CDR3 DNA is TGCGCCAGCAGCCACCCACTCTTAAAAGGGGGTGATACGCAGTATTTT. Amino acid sequence: CASSHPLLKGGDTQYF. The chain uses TRBV4-1 and TRBJ2-3, with D tentatively TRBD1 (6 bases). Germline CDR1 and CDR2: MGHRA and YSYEKL. V was cut by 3 bases and J by 6 bases, with 19 bases left in between. The CDR3 runs 16 residues.

V and J are TRBV6-5 and TRBJ2-1; 12 nucleotides agree with TRBD1. V was clipped by 4 bases and J by 12 bases; unmatched bases: 10. This CDR3 comprises 15 residues. CDR1 is MNHEY, CDR2 SVGAGI, per germline. CDR3 nucleotides: TGTGCCAGCAGTTCCGGGACAGGGGGCAGGTACGGGCAGTTCTTC. Its protein product is CASSSGTGGRYGQFF.

The gene calls are TRBV20-1 and TRBJ2-1; no firm D call. CDR1 DFQATT and CDR2 SNEGSKA come from the germline V gene (reference sequence). The CDR3 loop spans 11 amino acids. V was pared by 0 bases and J by 13 bases, with 10 bases between. CDR3 DNA: TGCAGTGCTAGAGATATCGGCGCCCAGTTCTTC. Protein: CSARDIGAQFF.

This clone showed up just a few times. V usage is TRBV7-8 and J usage is TRBJ1-1; the match to TRBD1 covers 8 bases. Losses at the gene ends were 3 bases for V and 9 bases for J; bases not matched to a gene: 3. The V gene's germline CDR1 is SGHVS and CDR2 FQNEAQ. The CDR3 contains 12 residues. The CDR3 coding sequence is TGTGCCAGCAGCTTTGGACAGGGAAAAGCTTTCTTT. It translates to CASSFGQGKAFF.

The chain is built from TRBV27 and TRBJ1-2; D might be TRBD1 (6 bases). Per germline, CDR1 MNHEY and CDR2 SMNVEV (reference sequence). The V end lost 5 bases, the J end lost 6 bases, and 16 bases lay between the germline ends. The CDR3 totals 14 residues. The CDR3 reads CASSTRRQVDGYTF. Written as DNA, the CDR3 is TGTGCCAGCAGTACACGCCGACAGGTTGATGGCTACACCTTC.

The chain has TRBV7-2 and TRBJ2-3, with a possible D match to TRBD2 (6 bases). Trimming removed 5 bases from V and 4 bases from J, with 10 bases in between. The CDR3 is 13 residues long. Germline CDR1 SGHTA, CDR2 FQGNSA. The DNA of the CDR3 is TGTGCCAGCAGCCTCAGACTAGCAGATACGCAGTATTTT. This encodes CASSLRLADTQYF.

This clone came up a few times. The V call is TRBV6-6, the J call TRBJ1-2; 8 bases map to TRBD1. Germline V lookup: CDR1 MNHNY, CDR2 SVGAGI (reference sequence). CDR3 length equals 14 residues. V trimming: 6 bases; J trimming: 7 bases; junction bases outside the gene matches: 10. The CDR3 protein is CASSLGQGRFGYTF. The CDR3, as DNA: TGTGCCAGCAGCCTAGGACAGGGTCGTTTTGGCTACACCTTC.

This clone showed up just a few times. The J gene is TRBJ2-5, the V gene TRBV4-2; D not resolved. Trimming shortened V by 1 base and J by 5 bases, and 8 bases separated the two germline ends. Germline CDR1 LGHNA, CDR2 YNFKEQ. This CDR3 contains 13 residues. The CDR3 bases are TGTGCCAGCAGCCAAGCTAGGGTGGAGACCCAGTACTTC. Its protein is CASSQARVETQYF.